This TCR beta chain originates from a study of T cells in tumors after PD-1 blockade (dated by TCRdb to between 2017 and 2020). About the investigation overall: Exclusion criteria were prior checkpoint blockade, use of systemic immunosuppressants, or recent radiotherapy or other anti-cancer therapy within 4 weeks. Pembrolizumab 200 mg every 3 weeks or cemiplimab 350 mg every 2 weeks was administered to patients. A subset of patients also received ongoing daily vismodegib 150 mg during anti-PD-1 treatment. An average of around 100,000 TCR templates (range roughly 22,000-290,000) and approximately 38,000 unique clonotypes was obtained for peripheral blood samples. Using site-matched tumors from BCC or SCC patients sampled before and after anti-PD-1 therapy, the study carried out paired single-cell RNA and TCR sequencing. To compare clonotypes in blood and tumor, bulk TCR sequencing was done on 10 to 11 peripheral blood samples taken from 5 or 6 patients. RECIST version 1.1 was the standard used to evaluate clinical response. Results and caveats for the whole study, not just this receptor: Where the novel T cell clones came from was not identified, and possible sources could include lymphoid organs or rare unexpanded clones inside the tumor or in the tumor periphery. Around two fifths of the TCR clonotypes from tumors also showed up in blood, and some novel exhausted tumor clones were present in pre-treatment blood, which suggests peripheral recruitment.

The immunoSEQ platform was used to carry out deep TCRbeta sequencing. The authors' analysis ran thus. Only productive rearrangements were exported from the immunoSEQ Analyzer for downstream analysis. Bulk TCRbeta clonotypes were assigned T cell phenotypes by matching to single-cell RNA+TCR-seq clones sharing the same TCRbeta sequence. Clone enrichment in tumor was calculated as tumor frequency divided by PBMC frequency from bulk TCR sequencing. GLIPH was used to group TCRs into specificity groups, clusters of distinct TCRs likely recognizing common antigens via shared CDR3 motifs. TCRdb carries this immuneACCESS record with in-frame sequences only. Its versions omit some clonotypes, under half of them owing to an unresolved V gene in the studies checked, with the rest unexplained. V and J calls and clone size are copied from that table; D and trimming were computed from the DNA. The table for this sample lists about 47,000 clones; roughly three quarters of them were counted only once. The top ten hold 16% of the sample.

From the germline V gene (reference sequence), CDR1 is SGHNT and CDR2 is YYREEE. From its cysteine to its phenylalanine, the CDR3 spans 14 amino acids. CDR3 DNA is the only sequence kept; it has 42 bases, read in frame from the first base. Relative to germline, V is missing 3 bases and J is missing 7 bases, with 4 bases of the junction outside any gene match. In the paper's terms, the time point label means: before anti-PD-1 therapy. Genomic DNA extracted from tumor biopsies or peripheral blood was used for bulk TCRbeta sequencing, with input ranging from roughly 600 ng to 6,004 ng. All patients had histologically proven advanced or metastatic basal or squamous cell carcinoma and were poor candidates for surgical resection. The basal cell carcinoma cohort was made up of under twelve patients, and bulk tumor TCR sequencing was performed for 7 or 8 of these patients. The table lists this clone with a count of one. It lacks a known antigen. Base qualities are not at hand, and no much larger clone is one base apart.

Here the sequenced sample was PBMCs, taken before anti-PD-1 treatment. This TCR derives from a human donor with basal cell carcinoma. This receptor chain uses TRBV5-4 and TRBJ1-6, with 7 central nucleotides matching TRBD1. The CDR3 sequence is CASSSRDRNSPLHF. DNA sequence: TGTGCCAGCAGCTCCCGGGACAGAAATTCACCCCTCCACTTT.